This TCR beta chain is from a study of blood T cell repertoires in COVID-19. On the study more broadly: From the United States, Italy and Spain came samples of acute and convalescent COVID-19. Sample material is recorded as cDNA or gDNA derived from T cells, B-cell-depleted T cells, or PBMCs.

Followed over time, Seattle patients had been enrolled while infection was active. Assay used: immunoSEQ multiplex PCR; TCRdb lists only in-frame clones, some missing. The profile shows hundreds of thousands of clones, just over 85% of them singletons. This CDR3 contains 16 residues. Germline-derived CDR1 and CDR2 are MNHEY and SVGAGI. V was cut by 0 bases and J by 11 bases, with 22 bases left in between. Sequencing was done on a sample of peripheral blood. The sequence was obtained from a man aged 50 to 59 with COVID-19, enrolled during active disease. V usage is TRBV6-5 and J usage is TRBJ1-1, with D uncertain. The CDR3 region has the DNA TGTGCCAGCAGTTACTCGAGGGCCGCTCCTCTTCTCGGGGCTTTCTTT. This encodes CASSYSRAAPLLGAFF.